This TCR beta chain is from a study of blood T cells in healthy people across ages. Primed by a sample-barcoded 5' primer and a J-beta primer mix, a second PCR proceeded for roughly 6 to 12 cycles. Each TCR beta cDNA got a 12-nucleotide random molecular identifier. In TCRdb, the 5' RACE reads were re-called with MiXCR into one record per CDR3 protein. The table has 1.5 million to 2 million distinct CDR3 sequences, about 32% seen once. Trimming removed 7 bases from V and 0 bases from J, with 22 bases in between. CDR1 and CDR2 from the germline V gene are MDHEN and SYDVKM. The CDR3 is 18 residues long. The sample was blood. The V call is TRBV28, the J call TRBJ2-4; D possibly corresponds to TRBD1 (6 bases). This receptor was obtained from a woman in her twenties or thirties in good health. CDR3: CASKVRSTGPLAKNIQYF. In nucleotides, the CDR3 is TGTGCCAGCAAAGTCCGGTCTACAGGGCCCCTAGCCAAAAACATTCAGTACTTC.